This T cell receptor (beta chain) was sequenced for a study of neoadjuvant anti-PD-1 for oral cavity cancer (dated by TCRdb to the early 2020s). About the full investigation: Patients mostly received three to four biweekly doses of nivolumab at 3 mg/kg before curative-intent surgical resection. Patients without progression received a fourth nivolumab dose around day 43 and underwent definitive surgical resection on days 50-56. Patients with complete response, partial response or stable disease by RECIST 1.1 were defined as responders, whereas patients with progression were defined as non-responders. The parent correlative cohort included over nine patients, with an approximately 35% response rate.

Overall results and qualifications from the work: Greater tumor shrinkage correlated with larger post-treatment sizes of preexisting intratumoral clones, which suggests that expansion of preexisting clones contributed to response. Only three patients per response group were included in the TCR analyses, and larger cohorts for validation were called for by the authors. Higher pretreatment blood Treg/Th17 ratios correlated with both higher pretreatment blood TCRbeta clonality and lower post-treatment tumor TCRbeta clonality.

Based on the germline V gene, the CDR1 and CDR2 sequences are KGHSH and LQKENI. Cut back by 8 bases and 4 bases, the V and J ends lie 19 bases apart. The CDR3 has 15 amino acids, counting the end cysteine and phenylalanine. The kept DNA is CDR3 alone, 45 bases in frame from the first base. Survey sequencing of tumors used two replicates per sample, and the tumor libraries mostly started from about 5 ug of input genomic DNA. The immunoSEQ hsTCRbeta kit was used to prepare TCRbeta libraries according to the manufacturer's instructions. An Illumina NovaSeq 6000 S4 flow cell was used to sequence the final libraries, which had first been combined to 3 nM. On the study's bioinformatics: Raw data preprocessing and quality control were performed with the immunoSEQ Analyzer. The analysis was restricted to productive rearrangements, with each unique CDR3 amino acid sequence defining a clonotype. Repertoire clonality was estimated as the Gini-Simpson index, computed with the R package tcR. Student's t test was used to compare Gini indices, and Pearson correlation was used to assess associations with tumor size change. Held by TCRdb, this immuneACCESS table contains in-frame sequences only and omits some clones. Under half of the omission traces to an unresolved V gene where checked; the cause of the rest is unknown. D and trimming come from the DNA, and the V and J calls and clone size come from that table. For this sample there are 9,500 to 13,000 clones; 55% to 65% appear just once. Around 8% of the sample is in the top ten clones.

What this sample's time point label stands for: after neoadjuvant nivolumab, at surgical resection. Patients were newly diagnosed with stage II-IVA oral cavity squamous cell carcinoma and had received no prior systemic or radiation treatment. The cohort was composed of patients with HPV-negative, locally advanced oral cavity squamous cell carcinoma. Samples were obtained from a longitudinal correlative study of a single-arm phase II trial of neoadjuvant nivolumab in oral cavity squamous cell carcinoma. Genomic DNA-based TCRbeta sequencing was performed on subject-matched pre- and post-treatment PBMCs and tumors from three responders and three non-responders. The Maxwell RSC DNA from Tissue kit was used to isolate genomic DNA from tumor tissue. As to this clone: The clone's antigen remains unknown. No much larger clone is present one base from it, and per-base qualities are unavailable.

The sequence was collected from a person aged 35-79 years with oral cavity squamous cell carcinoma. Here the chain combines TRBV18 and TRBJ2-3, with the D call tentatively TRBD1 or TRBD2, each fitting 5 bases. This specimen was tumor tissue, taken after nivolumab (anti-PD-1) treatment. The sequenced DNA: TGTGCCAGCCCGGGGCCAGCAAGCAGTGCAGATACGCAGTATTTT. This yields the protein CASPGPASSADTQYF.